The 32 T cell receptor beta chains below all came from one sample that was sequenced in a study of PD-1 blockade in classical Hodgkin lymphoma. Relapse was seen in all patients after autologous stem cell transplantation, and brentuximab vedotin exposure was variable. Investigators isolated CD4+ T cells from thawed PBMCs through magnetic negative selection. Sequencing was performed with immunoSEQ multiplex PCR; in TCRdb, only in-frame clones are kept and a portion is missing. The sample lists approximately 9,900 clones, about 70% seen once, with roughly 4% in the top ten. Sequenced material: CD4+ T cells from blood, taken at baseline. These receptors all stem from a human donor with classical Hodgkin lymphoma.

The chain is built from TRBV9 and TRBJ2-7, with TRBD1 matching 9 bases. Germline CDR1 is SGDLS and CDR2 is YYNGEE. The CDR3 totals 14 residues. V shed 0 bases and J 3 bases; nucleotides not matched to a gene: 1. The CDR3 nucleotides read TGTGCCAGCAGCGTAGGGGGACAGGGCTACGAGCAGTACTTC. Protein: CASSVGGQGYEQYF.

V and J are TRBV2 and TRBJ2-3; 7 bases map to TRBD2. The CDR3 has 17 amino acids. Germline CDR1 and CDR2: SNHLY and FYNNEI. Trimming removed 0 bases from V and 3 bases from J; junction bases left unmatched: 9. For the CDR3, the DNA is TGTGCCAGCAGTGAAGCGCTCGGCGGGAGAGATACAGATACGCAGTATTTT. Translated: CASSEALGGRDTDTQYF.

The CDR3 DNA sequence: TGTGCCAGCAGCGCCCTGACGAGGGGGCGGTACAATGAGCAGTTCTTC. This encodes CASSALTRGRYNEQFF. The chain uses TRBV9 and TRBJ2-1; the match to TRBD1 covers 7 bases. The CDR3 extends over 16 amino acids. The V gene end was trimmed by 3 bases and the J gene end by 4 bases; junction bases not matched to a gene: 10. The V gene's germline CDR1 is SGDLS and CDR2 YYNGEE. Using reference TRBV9 and TRBJ2-1 for the parts outside the CDR3, the full variable domain is DSGVTQTPKHLITATGQRVTLRCSPRSGDLSVYWYQQSLDQGLQFLIQYYNGEERAKGNILERFSAQQFPDLHSELNLSSLELGDSALYFCASSALTRGRYNEQFFGPGTRLTVL.

The rearrangement uses TRBV14 and TRBJ2-3; D remains unclear. Germline CDR1 reads SGHDN; CDR2 reads FVKESK. The CDR3 has 13 residues. V lost 4 bases, J lost 5 bases, and 10 bases lay in between. For the CDR3, the DNA is TGTGCCAGCAGCCCCGATAATGGAGATACGCAGTATTTT. Residues: CASSPDNGDTQYF.

By share of the sample, this clone is medium-sized. The genes are TRBV2 and TRBJ2-3; no clear D gene. Trimming stripped 6 bases from V and 2 bases from J, with 9 bases between. Germline loops: CDR1 SNHLY, CDR2 FYNNEI. This CDR3 spans 13 amino acids. In nucleotides, the CDR3 is TGTGCCAGCAGCGCACCCTTCACAGATACGCAGTATTTT. Its translation is CASSAPFTDTQYF. Based on the CDR3 plus reference TRBV2 and TRBJ2-3, the full variable domain is EPEVTQTPSHQVTQMGQEVILRCVPISNHLYFYWYRQILGQKVEFLVSFYNNEISEKSEIFDDQFSVERPDGSNFTLKIRSTKLEDSAMYFCASSAPFTDTQYFGPGTRLTVL.

The chain carries TRBV9 and TRBJ2-1; the D is unclear. The CDR3 runs to 13 residues. Germline V gene lookup returns CDR1 SGDLS and CDR2 YYNGEE. V was pared by 4 bases and J by 10 bases, with 15 bases between. In DNA form, the CDR3 reads TGTGCCAGCAGCCCCCTCGGGCAAGGGGAGCAGTTCTTC. Encoded protein: CASSPLGQGEQFF.

This chain connects TRBV9 to TRBJ2-7, with a possible D match to TRBD2 (6 bases). Germline CDR1 and CDR2: SGDLS and YYNGEE. The CDR3 length is 16 residues. V was cut by 0 bases and J by 1 base, with 14 bases left in between. In DNA form, the CDR3 reads TGTGCCAGCAGCGTAGGGCCAGCGGGTGGATCCTACGAGCAGTACTTC. It yields the protein CASSVGPAGGSYEQYF.

The chain employs TRBV7-2 and TRBJ1-6, with D tentatively TRBD1 (6 bases). The V and J ends lost 5 bases and 7 bases respectively, with 15 bases between them. There are 15 residues in the CDR3. Per the germline V gene, CDR1 is SGHTA and CDR2 is FQGNSA. The CDR3 nucleotides read TGTGCCAGCAGCCCCCGGACAGCGATGAATTCACCCCTCCACTTT. It encodes CASSPRTAMNSPLHF.

The chain uses TRBV29-1 and TRBJ2-1, with 13 bases lining up with TRBD2. Germline loops: CDR1 SQVTM, CDR2 ANQGSEA. The CDR3 extends over 16 amino acids. The V gene end was trimmed by 4 bases and the J gene end by 6 bases; junction bases not matched to a gene: 9. The CDR3 reads CSVAGLAGFSPNEQFF. CDR3 bases: TGCAGCGTTGCGGGACTAGCGGGATTTAGTCCCAATGAGCAGTTCTTC.

V is TRBV11-2 and J is TRBJ2-3; 7 nucleotides line up with TRBD2. V dropped 4 bases and J dropped 5; count of bases not matched to a gene: 12. This CDR3 comprises 16 residues. From germline, CDR1 is SGHAT and CDR2 FQNNGV. The DNA for the CDR3 is TGTGCCAGCAGCTCCGGAGGACGCGGGAGAAGAGATACGCAGTATTTT. It specifies CASSSGGRGRRDTQYF. The full variable domain, rest sourced from reference TRBV11-2 and TRBJ2-3, is EAGVAQSPRYKIIEKRQSVAFWCNPISGHATLYWYQQILGQGPKLLIQFQNNGVVDDSQLPKDRFSAERLKGVDSTLKIQPAKLEDSAVYLCASSSGGRGRRDTQYFGPGTRLTVL.

The chain couples TRBV5-8 to TRBJ1-4, with 9 bases fitting TRBD1. V was clipped by 5 bases and J by 2 bases; unmatched bases: 4. The germline CDR1 and CDR2 sequences are SGHTS and YDEGEE. This CDR3 has 15 amino acids. The DNA for the CDR3 is TGTGCCAGCAGACCTGGGACAGGGACTAATGAAAAACTGTTTTTT. Amino acid sequence: CASRPGTGTNEKLFF. Supplemented by reference TRBV5-8 and TRBJ1-4, the full variable domain reads EAGVTQSPTHLIKTRGQQATLRCSPISGHTSVYWYQQALGLGLQFLLWYDEGEERNRGNFPPRFSGRQFPNYSSELNVNALELEDSALYLCASRPGTGTNEKLFFGSGTQLSVL.

This sequence joins TRBV11-3 and TRBJ2-3; 8 bases map to TRBD2. The CDR3 extends over 18 amino acids. Germline V gene sequence: CDR1 SGHNT, CDR2 YENEEA. The V and J ends lost 1 base and 0 bases, in that order; junction bases with no gene match: 9. The CDR3 reads CASSLGRAGGQSTDTQYF. CDR3 DNA: TGTGCCAGCAGCTTAGGGCGCGCGGGGGGCCAGAGCACAGATACGCAGTATTTT.

The V and J genes are TRBV4-1 and TRBJ2-1, with D possibly TRBD2 on 6 matching bases. Deletions cut 3 bases from V and 5 bases from J, with 11 bases between. The germline CDR1 and CDR2 sequences are MGHRA and YSYEKL. The length of the CDR3 is 14 residues. The CDR3 reads CASSHSSANNEQFF. As DNA, the CDR3 is TGCGCCAGCAGCCATTCTAGCGCAAACAATGAGCAGTTCTTC.

V usage is TRBV5-1 and J usage is TRBJ2-7, with 10 bases lining up with TRBD2. The germline gives CDR1 SGHRS, CDR2 YFSETQ. Germline trimming cut 0 bases from V and 5 bases from J; bases unmatched to any gene: 5. CDR3 length: 15 amino acids. CDR3: CASSLVLAGVHEQYF. The CDR3 nucleotides are TGCGCCAGCAGCTTGGTCCTAGCGGGAGTCCACGAGCAGTACTTC.

This sequence joins TRBV11-2 and TRBJ2-1, with TRBD2 matching over 14 bases. The CDR3 length is 18 residues. CDR1 is SGHAT, CDR2 FQNNGV, per germline. V gave up 5 bases and J gave up 3 bases; unmatched junction bases: 9. DNA for the CDR3: TGTGCCAGCAGCATTATGGGACTAGCGGGAGTCGGCTACAATGAGCAGTTCTTC. Encoded protein: CASSIMGLAGVGYNEQFF.

A single count supports this clone. This chain links TRBV6-1 with TRBJ1-1; D is undetermined. The V gene lost 5 bases and the J gene lost 7 bases, with 11 bases spanning the gap. From germline, CDR1 is MNHNS and CDR2 SASEGT. The CDR3 has 12 amino acids. DNA for the CDR3: TGTGCCAGCAGTATTGGGTGGATTGAAGCTTTCTTT. Protein product: CASSIGWIEAFF.

This clone was picked up a small number of times. The V gene is TRBV7-2, the J gene TRBJ2-5; 14 bases agree with TRBD2. This CDR3 is built from 17 residues. J lost 4 bases, V lost 1 base, and 5 bases had no gene match. Germline values: CDR1 SGHTA, CDR2 FQGNSA. CDR3 loop: CASSLGGLAGAGETQYF. The CDR3, as DNA: TGTGCCAGCAGCTTAGGGGGACTAGCGGGAGCGGGAGAGACCCAGTACTTC.

The chain is built from TRBV11-2 and TRBJ2-1; weak D call: TRBD1 (6 bases). Germline lookup yields CDR1 SGHAT and CDR2 FQNNGV. The CDR3 contains 15 residues. V lost 2 bases and J 5 bases, leaving 13 bases between the germline ends. The CDR3 DNA sequence: TGTGCCAGCAGCTTACAACAGGGTCCCCACAATGAGCAGTTCTTC. It encodes CASSLQQGPHNEQFF.

This clone was counted a single time. This sequence joins TRBV27 and TRBJ2-7, with 8 bases identical to TRBD2. Germline CDR1 MNHEY, CDR2 SMNVEV (reference sequence). CDR3 size: 14 residues. Unmatched junction bases numbered 12, after V lost 11 bases and J lost 3 bases. The CDR3 reads CASRPAGAVYEQYF. For the CDR3, the DNA is TGTGCCTCCCGGCCAGCGGGAGCCGTCTACGAGCAGTACTTC.

By sample fraction, this clone is medium-sized (0.01 to 0.1%). This sequence joins TRBV11-2 and TRBJ2-7; either TRBD1 or TRBD2 may supply D (6 bases each). Germline V gene data show CDR1 as SGHAT and CDR2 as FQNNGV. V lost 4 bases and J lost 7, with 17 bases in between. This CDR3 spans 14 amino acids. Here the CDR3 reads CASSSHTRGVEQYF. The CDR3 nucleotides read TGTGCCAGCAGCTCCCACACGAGGGGGGTAGAGCAGTACTTC.

The rearrangement uses TRBV28 and TRBJ1-2, with TRBD1 as a possible D gene (5 bases). V was pared by 3 bases and J by 0 bases, with 20 bases between. The germline V gene has CDR1 MDHEN and CDR2 SYDVKM. The CDR3 is 18 amino acids. The CDR3 nucleotides read TGTGCCAGCAGTTTTTGGGGGAGGGTCGGGACTTCTAACTATGGCTACACCTTC. Residues: CASSFWGRVGTSNYGYTF.

This clone was seen more than once but under ten times. J is TRBJ2-4 and V is TRBV11-2; 8 bases line up with TRBD2. This CDR3 is 16 amino acids long. Trimming took 5 bases from V and 0 from J; bases not matched to a gene: 6. Germline V gene sequence: CDR1 SGHAT, CDR2 FQNNGV. The CDR3 region has the DNA TGTGCCAGCAGCCCAGTAGCGGGAATAGCCAAAAACATTCAGTACTTC. Translating gives CASSPVAGIAKNIQYF.

In this sample, this clone turned up a few times. Here the CDR3 DNA reads TGTGCCATCACTACCGGACTAGGTCTGAACGGGGAGCTGTTTTTT. Translation: CAITTGLGLNGELFF. The J gene is TRBJ2-2, the V gene TRBV10-3, with 7 bases fitting TRBD2. Germline assignment: CDR1 ENHRY and CDR2 SYGVKD. This CDR3 spans 15 amino acids. The ends lost 7 bases at V and 7 bases at J; junction bases unmatched: 12.

This chain connects TRBV13 to TRBJ1-1; no definite D call. CDR3 length: 13 residues. The germline V and J ends were trimmed by 5 bases and 6 bases, with 13 bases remaining between them. Germline assignment: CDR1 PRHDT and CDR2 FYEKMQ (reference sequence). CDR3 amino acids: CASSGGYSPEAFF. CDR3 bases: TGTGCCAGCAGCGGAGGGTATAGTCCTGAAGCTTTCTTT.

CDR3 in amino acids: CASSLAQSDTGELFF. The CDR3 DNA reads TGCGCCAGCAGCTTGGCCCAGTCGGACACCGGGGAGCTGTTTTTT. This chain connects TRBV5-1 to TRBJ2-2, with D uncertain. This CDR3 has 15 amino acids. Germline loops: CDR1 SGHRS, CDR2 YFSETQ. V shed 0 bases and J shed 3 bases, with 9 bases lying between them.

This clone was recorded once. The chain carries TRBV2 and TRBJ1-5; TRBD1 is a possible D gene (6 bases). V was pared by 5 bases and J by 7 bases, with 12 bases between. Germline V gene data show CDR1 as SNHLY and CDR2 as FYNNEI. The CDR3 has 13 amino acids. The CDR3 nucleotides are TGTGCCAGCAGTACTCACAGGGACCAGCCCCAGCATTTT. This translates into CASSTHRDQPQHF.

The rearrangement uses TRBV25-1 and TRBJ2-3, with 7 nucleotides matching TRBD2. This CDR3 spans 15 amino acids. Germline V gene data show CDR1 as MGHDK and CDR2 as SYGVNS. V was clipped by 3 bases and J by 4 bases; unmatched bases: 7. For the CDR3, the DNA is TGTGCCAGCAGTGATATGCAGCGGGAACCAGATACGCAGTATTTT. As protein: CASSDMQREPDTQYF.

This chain joins TRBV5-4 and TRBJ2-3; 9 positions match TRBD2. V lost 4 bases to trimming and J lost 4 bases; unmatched junction nucleotides: 13. The CDR3 has 17 residues. CDR1 and CDR2 (germline): SGHNT, YYREEE (reference sequence). CDR3 residues: CASSRYGSGRVADTQYF. Here the CDR3 DNA reads TGTGCCAGCAGCCGGTACGGTAGCGGGAGAGTGGCAGATACGCAGTATTTT.

The rearrangement links TRBV5-4 to TRBJ2-7, with D possibly being TRBD2 (5 bases). V was trimmed by 0 bases and J by 7 bases, leaving 11 bases between them. The CDR3 loop spans 13 amino acids. CDR1 is SGHNT, CDR2 YYREEE, per germline (reference sequence). The CDR3 DNA is TGTGCCAGCAGCTTGGACGGTACGGGGGAGCAGTACTTC. Its translation is CASSLDGTGEQYF.

DNA of the CDR3: TGCGCCAGCAGCTCGGACTCCCCGGGACAGGGGGCCTACGAGCAGTACTTC. Its translation is CASSSDSPGQGAYEQYF. The rearrangement joins TRBV5-1 to TRBJ2-7; 11 bases align to TRBD1. Germline V gives CDR1 SGHRS, CDR2 YFSETQ. The V segment lost 3 bases and the J segment 2 bases; nucleotides outside the gene matches: 10. This CDR3 is 17 amino acids long.

The rearrangement links TRBV4-1 to TRBJ2-1; D gene uncertain. CDR1 and CDR2 from the germline V gene are MGHRA and YSYEKL. This CDR3 is 16 amino acids long. V gave up 2 bases and J gave up 7 bases, with 18 bases separating them. The CDR3 here is CASSQLDMGLANEQFF. The DNA of the CDR3 is TGCGCCAGCAGCCAATTAGACATGGGTTTGGCAAATGAGCAGTTCTTC.

This chain joins TRBV6-5 and TRBJ2-1; either TRBD1 or TRBD2 may fit D (5 bases each). Germline assignment: CDR1 MNHEY and CDR2 SVGAGI. Trimming took off 0 bases at V and 3 bases at J, with 9 bases between the two ends. CDR3 length equals 15 residues. CDR3 DNA sequence: TGTGCCAGCAGTTACTCTGGGACCATCTACAATGAGCAGTTCTTC. This gives the protein CASSYSGTIYNEQFF.